This T cell receptor beta chain derives from a study of T cells in women clearing cervical HPV infection. On the study more broadly: Case blood drawn at lesion detection; control blood after infection cleared. General study findings and limits: Controls had more TRBV6-7 (0.16%) than cases (about 0.11%).

The assay was immunoSEQ multiplex PCR, and TCRdb's table has in-frame clones only and misses some. The sample shows 30,000 to 35,000 clones, and under 8.5% sits with its ten largest clones. The CDR3 spans 14 residues. Germline loops: CDR1 KGHSH, CDR2 LQKENI. V lost 3 bases and J lost 1, with 9 bases in between. Remarks on this clone: The antigen is unknown. The read comes to an end 3 residues before the CDR3 does, leaving the germline J gene to fill in the end.

What was sequenced was blood buffy coat. The chain links TRBV18 to TRBJ1-1; a weak D match, TRBD1 (6 bases). The receptor's source is a woman between 18 and 70 years old with a cervical HPV16 infection that either progressed to CIN3+ or cleared (not recorded which). CDR3 amino acids: CASSPPTGNTEAFF. CDR3 DNA (partial): TGTGCCAGCTCACCCCCGACAGGGAACACTGAA.